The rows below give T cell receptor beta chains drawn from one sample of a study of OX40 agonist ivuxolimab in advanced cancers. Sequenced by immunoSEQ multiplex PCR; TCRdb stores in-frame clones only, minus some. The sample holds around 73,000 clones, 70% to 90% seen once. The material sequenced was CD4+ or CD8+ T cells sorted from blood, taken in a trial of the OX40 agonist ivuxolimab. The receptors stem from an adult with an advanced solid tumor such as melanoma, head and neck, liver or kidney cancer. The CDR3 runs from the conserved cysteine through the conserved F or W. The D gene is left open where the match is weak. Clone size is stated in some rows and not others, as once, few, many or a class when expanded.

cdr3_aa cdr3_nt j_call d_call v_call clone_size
CSASLAYEQYF TGCAGTGCATCACTAGCCTACGAGCAGTACTTC TRBJ2-7 - TRBV20-1 -
CASSSLTVRETQYF TGCGCCAGCAGCTCTTTGACAGTAAGAGAGACCCAGTACTTC TRBJ2-5 - TRBV5-1 -
CASSRRRRGSSTDTQYF TGTGCCAGCAGCCGACGTAGGAGGGGCTCTAGCACAGATACGCAGTATTTT TRBJ2-3 - TRBV5-4 -
CASSREEGGRYEQYF TGTGCCAGCAGTCGTGAAGAGGGAGGACGGTACGAGCAGTACTTC TRBJ2-7 - TRBV6-5 -
CASSFHSIQETQYF TGCGCCAGCAGCTTTCACAGCATACAAGAGACCCAGTACTTC TRBJ2-5 - TRBV5-1 -
CASSTTRTYEQYF TGTGCCAGTAGTACGACTCGAACCTACGAGCAGTACTTC TRBJ2-7 - TRBV19 -
CASSWSGSTGELFF TGTGCCAGCAGTTGGAGCGGGAGCACCGGGGAGCTGTTTTTT TRBJ2-2 TRBD2 TRBV25-1 -
CASSSRQGGNTIYF TGTGCCAGCAGTTCGCGACAGGGAGGAAACACCATATATTTT TRBJ1-3 TRBD1 TRBV28 -
CASSEGSGGAEQFF TGTGCCAGCAGTGAAGGGTCGGGCGGGGCCGAGCAGTTCTTC TRBJ2-1 - TRBV2 -
CASSKSQSPNTEAFF TGTGCCAGTAGTAAAAGCCAGTCTCCGAACACTGAAGCTTTCTTT TRBJ1-1 - TRBV19 -
CASRGGFNEKLFF TGCGCCAGCAGGGGCGGATTTAATGAAAAACTGTTTTTT TRBJ1-4 - TRBV5-1 -
CASSYFGGRAFNEQFF TGTGCCAGCAGTTACTTCGGTGGGAGGGCCTTCAATGAGCAGTTCTTC TRBJ2-1 TRBD2 TRBV6-5 -
CASSWRLTSGKVQVVEQYF TGCGCCAGCAGCTGGCGACTAACGAGCGGGAAAGTCCAGGTTGTCGAGCAGTACTTC TRBJ2-7 TRBD2 TRBV5-1 many
CASSLAGTKDTGELFF TGTGCCAGCAGCTTGGCGGGTACGAAGGACACCGGGGAGCTGTTTTTT TRBJ2-2 - TRBV5-4 -
CASRLGQSTGEQYF TGTGCCAGCAGACTTGGACAGTCTACGGGGGAGCAGTACTTC TRBJ2-7 - TRBV27 -
CASSPTVNTEAFF TGTGCCAGCAGCCCTACAGTGAACACTGAAGCTTTCTTT TRBJ1-1 - TRBV11-2 -
CASSSREETQYF TGTGCCAGCAGTTCTCGAGAAGAGACCCAGTACTTC TRBJ2-5 - TRBV27 -
CASSLGADRGGEYF TGTGCCAGCAGCTTGGGGGCGGACAGAGGTGGGGAGTACTTC TRBJ2-4 - TRBV5-4 -
CATSRDRVEQYF TGTGCCACCAGCAGAGATCGAGTCGAGCAGTACTTC TRBJ2-7 - TRBV15 -
CASSSVVTGGYGYTF TGTGCCAGCAGTTCTGTCGTGACAGGGGGCTATGGCTACACCTTC TRBJ1-2 TRBD1 TRBV27 -
CASSRPLRERADTQYF TGTGCCAGCAGCCGCCCCTTGCGGGAGAGGGCAGATACGCAGTATTTT TRBJ2-3 TRBD2 TRBV9 -
CSARLYEQYF TGCAGTGCTAGACTCTACGAGCAGTACTTC TRBJ2-7 - TRBV20-1 -
CASSVVVYNEQFF TGTGCCAGCAGCGTAGTGGTCTACAATGAGCAGTTCTTC TRBJ2-1 - TRBV9 -
CAIRATRKFRSGAITDTQYF TGTGCCATACGGGCGACTAGAAAGTTTAGGTCTGGGGCAATCACAGATACGCAGTATTTT TRBJ2-3 - TRBV28 -
CASASGGWNTEAFF TGTGCCAGCGCATCGGGGGGATGGAACACTGAAGCTTTCTTT TRBJ1-1 - TRBV2 -
CASSVVRDNEQFF TGTGCCAGCAGCGTAGTACGGGACAATGAGCAGTTCTTC TRBJ2-1 - TRBV11-3 few
CASSLVLGQGNQPQHF TGTGCCAGCAGTTTAGTCCTTGGACAGGGAAATCAGCCCCAGCATTTT TRBJ1-5 TRBD1 TRBV28 few
CASSSSGRNQPQHF TGTGCCAGCAGCTCGTCCGGACGCAATCAGCCCCAGCATTTT TRBJ1-5 - TRBV6-5 -
CASSSSGTGHSPLHF TGTGCCAGCAGTTCCTCCGGGACAGGTCATTCACCCCTCCACTTT TRBJ1-6 TRBD1 TRBV7-6 -
CASSLGQGNSEKLFF TGTGCCAGCAGCTTAGGACAGGGTAATAGTGAAAAACTGTTTTTT TRBJ1-4 TRBD1 TRBV7-9 -
CASSEGWLAGSSNEQFF TGTGCCAGCAGTGAAGGGTGGCTAGCGGGCAGCAGCAATGAGCAGTTCTTC TRBJ2-1 TRBD2 TRBV6-1 -
CASSVLSSSYEQYF TGTGCCAGCAGCGTATTGAGTAGCTCCTACGAGCAGTACTTC TRBJ2-7 - TRBV9 -
CASSRPSGGRNTGELFF TGCGCCAGCAGCCGGCCTTCGGGCGGGAGGAACACCGGGGAGCTGTTTTTT TRBJ2-2 TRBD2 TRBV4-1 -
CASSPLLSYQETQYF TGTGCCAGCTCACCACTTTTATCGTACCAAGAGACCCAGTACTTC TRBJ2-5 - TRBV18 -
CASSSQTGNYGYTF TGTGCCAGCAGCTCCCAGACAGGGAACTATGGCTACACCTTC TRBJ1-2 TRBD1 TRBV5-4 few
CASSPTGLAGGLADYEQYF TGCGCCAGCAGTCCTACTGGACTAGCGGGAGGGCTTGCAGACTACGAGCAGTACTTC TRBJ2-7 TRBD2 TRBV10-1 -
CATGLEAFF TGTGCCACCGGCCTAGAAGCTTTCTTT TRBJ1-1 - TRBV7-9 few
CSVPGTAEAFF TGCAGCGTTCCCGGGACGGCAGAAGCTTTCTTT TRBJ1-1 - TRBV29-1 -
CASSRPGQGLANEKLFF TGTGCCAGCAGTCGCCCGGGACAGGGCCTCGCTAATGAAAAACTGTTTTTT TRBJ1-4 TRBD1 TRBV28 -
CASSLGTVSTDTQYF TGTGCCAGCAGCTTAGGAACTGTAAGCACAGATACGCAGTATTTT TRBJ2-3 - TRBV11-3 -
CASIRDRPYEQYF TGTGCCTCTATCCGGGACAGGCCCTACGAGCAGTACTTC TRBJ2-7 TRBD1 TRBV30 -
CASSLVRGMNTEAFF TGTGCCAGCAGCCTTGTACGGGGAATGAACACTGAAGCTTTCTTT TRBJ1-1 - TRBV7-9 -
CASSIVARSNQPQHF TGTGCCAGTAGTATAGTAGCGAGATCCAATCAGCCCCAGCATTTT TRBJ1-5 - TRBV19 -
CASSYWGRDFTF TGTGCCAGCAGCTATTGGGGGCGGGACTTTACCTTC TRBJ2-7 - TRBV7-2 -
CAWSPGLAGGFSYEQYF TGTGCCTGGAGCCCAGGACTAGCGGGAGGCTTCTCCTACGAGCAGTACTTC TRBJ2-7 TRBD2 TRBV30 -
CASSEGWKGAYEQYF TGTGCCAGTAGTGAAGGTTGGAAGGGGGCCTACGAGCAGTACTTC TRBJ2-7 - TRBV19 -
CASSTLRLAGPYEQYF TGTGCCAGCAGCACCCTTCGACTAGCGGGACCCTACGAGCAGTACTTC TRBJ2-7 TRBD2 TRBV5-4 -
CASSLSGPGTGGRETQYF TGTGCCAGCAGCCTTAGCGGTCCCGGGACAGGGGGCCGGGAGACCCAGTACTTC TRBJ2-5 TRBD1 TRBV7-8 -
CASRPGLANGELFF TGTGCCAGCAGACCGGGACTAGCTAACGGGGAGCTGTTTTTT TRBJ2-2 TRBD2 TRBV27 -
CASRGLGGYGYTF TGTGCCAGCAGAGGCCTCGGTGGCTATGGCTACACCTTC TRBJ1-2 - TRBV25-1 -
CSAQMGSEQYF TGCAGTGCTCAGATGGGTTCCGAGCAGTACTTC TRBJ2-7 - TRBV20-1 -
CASSSGQGARVAFF TGTGCCAGCAGCTCTGGACAGGGGGCGCGGGTAGCTTTCTTT TRBJ1-1 TRBD1 TRBV7-3 few
CASSGDSTDTQYF TGTGCCAGCAGCGGGGATAGCACAGATACGCAGTATTTT TRBJ2-3 - TRBV28 -
CASSVAPLTGAETQYF TGCGCCAGCAGCGTAGCACCACTGACAGGGGCAGAGACCCAGTACTTC TRBJ2-5 TRBD1 TRBV5-1 -
CASSIAGLAGSTDTQYF TGTGCCAGTAGTATAGCCGGCTTAGCGGGGAGCACAGATACGCAGTATTTT TRBJ2-3 TRBD2 TRBV19 -